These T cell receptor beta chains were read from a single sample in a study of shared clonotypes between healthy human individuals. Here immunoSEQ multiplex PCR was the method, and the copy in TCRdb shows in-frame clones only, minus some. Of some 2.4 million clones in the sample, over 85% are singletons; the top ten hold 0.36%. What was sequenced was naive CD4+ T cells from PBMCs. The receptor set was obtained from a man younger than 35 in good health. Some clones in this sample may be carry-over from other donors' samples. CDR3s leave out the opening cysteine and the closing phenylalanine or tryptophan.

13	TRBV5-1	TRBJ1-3	ASSLGVPSGNTIY
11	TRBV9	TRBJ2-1	ASSVAPSSEQF
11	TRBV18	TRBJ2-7	ASSPGLDYEQY
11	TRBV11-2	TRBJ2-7	ASSLSRWREQY
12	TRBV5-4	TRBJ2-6	ASSSGTGPNVLT
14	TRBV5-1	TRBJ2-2	ASSLVGGSNTGELF
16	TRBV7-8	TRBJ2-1	ASSPPGLAGGSYNEQF
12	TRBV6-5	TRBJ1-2	ASTTRGTNYGYT
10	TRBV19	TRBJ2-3	ASNPSGDTQY
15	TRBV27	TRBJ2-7	ASSANNGRTTSYEQY
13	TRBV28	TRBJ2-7	ASSTMGQGTREQY
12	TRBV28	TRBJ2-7	ASSLPPGRSEQY
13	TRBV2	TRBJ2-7	ASSSPGQGVYEQY
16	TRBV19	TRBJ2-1	ASSIERLAPGRNIEQF
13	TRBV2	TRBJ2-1	ASIRVTSGDNEQF
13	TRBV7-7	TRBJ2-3	ASSLSGLGQDTQY
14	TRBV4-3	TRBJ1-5	ASSQVMRRDNQPQH
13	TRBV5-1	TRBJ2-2	ASSSQGRDTGELF
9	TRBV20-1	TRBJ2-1	SASKGIEQF
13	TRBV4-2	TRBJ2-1	ASSLGLASYNEQF
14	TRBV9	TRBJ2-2	ASSVGAGGLTGELF
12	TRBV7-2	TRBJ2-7	ASSLGPSGNEQY
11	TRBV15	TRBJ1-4	ATSRGSNEKLF
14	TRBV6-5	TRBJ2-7	ASSYSRGSSSYEQY
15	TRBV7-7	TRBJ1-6	ASSTPILTGVDSPLH
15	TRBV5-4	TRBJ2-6	ASSSPKPESGANVLT
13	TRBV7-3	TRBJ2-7	ASSLMGGETYEQY
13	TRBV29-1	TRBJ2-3	SVYIQGYYTDTQY
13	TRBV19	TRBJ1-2	ASSITGALNYGYT
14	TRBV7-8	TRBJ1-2	ASSGSFGEESYGYT
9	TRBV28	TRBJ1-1	ASSLVSEAF
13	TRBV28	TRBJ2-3	ASSLSQGPADTQY
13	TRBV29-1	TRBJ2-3	SVEGPRTTTDTQY
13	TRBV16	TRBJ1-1	ASSQRDRMNTEAF
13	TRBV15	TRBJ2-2	ATSSRQTNTGELF
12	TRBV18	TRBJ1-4	ASSPRRTNEKLF
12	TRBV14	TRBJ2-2	ASSPDRPTGELF
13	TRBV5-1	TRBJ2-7	ASSLRQGGSYEQY
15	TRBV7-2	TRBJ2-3	ASSLTHPTSGTDTQY
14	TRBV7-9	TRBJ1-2	ASSLGARTGKDGYT
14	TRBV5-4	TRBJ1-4	ASSHGGQGTNEKLF
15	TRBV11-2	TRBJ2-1	ASSGGTSGRAGNEQF